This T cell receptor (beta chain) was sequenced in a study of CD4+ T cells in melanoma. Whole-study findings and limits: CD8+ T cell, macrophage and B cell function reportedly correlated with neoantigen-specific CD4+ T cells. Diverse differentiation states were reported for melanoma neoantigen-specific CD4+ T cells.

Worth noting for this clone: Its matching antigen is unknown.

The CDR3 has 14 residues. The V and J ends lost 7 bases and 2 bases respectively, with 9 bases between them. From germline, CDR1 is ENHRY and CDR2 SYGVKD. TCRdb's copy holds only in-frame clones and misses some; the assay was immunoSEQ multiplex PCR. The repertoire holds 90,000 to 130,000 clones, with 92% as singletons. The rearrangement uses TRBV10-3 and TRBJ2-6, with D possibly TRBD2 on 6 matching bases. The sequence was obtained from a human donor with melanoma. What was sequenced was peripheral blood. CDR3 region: CAIMGGTGANVLTF. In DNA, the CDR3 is TGTGCCATCATGGGAGGAACTGGGGCCAACGTCCTGACTTTC.